Reported below is one T cell receptor beta chain. What it binds is not known. Enrolled patients showed locally advanced or metastatic urothelial carcinoma. The sample is drawn from a study of PD-L1 blockade in urothelial cancer. Turning to the study itself: Patients initiated atezolizumab around 2014 at 1,200 mg intravenously every 3 weeks. The median T cell count in blood samples was 110,000 to 150,000. Overall study results and limits: Better progression-free and overall survival followed lower pretreatment blood clonality.

Trimming took 10 bases from V and 6 from J, leaving 19 bases between them. The germline gives CDR1 MNHNS, CDR2 SASEGT. This CDR3 has 14 residues. Generated by immunoSEQ multiplex PCR, the TCRdb table keeps only in-frame clones and is missing some. The table has about 20,000 clones, around 88% seen once. This chain links TRBV6-1 with TRBJ2-1, with D possibly matching TRBD1 (5 bases). This receptor was obtained from a man between 45 and 60 years old with urothelial cancer. Source: PBMCs, taken around atezolizumab (anti-PD-L1) treatment. CDR3 residues: CATHSRDSRNEQFF. CDR3 nucleotides: TGTGCCACCCACTCGCGTGACAGTCGCAATGAGCAGTTCTTC.